Each of the 30 T cell receptor beta chains below was sequenced from the same sample in a study of blood T cells in healthy people across ages. It was with a sample-barcoded 5' primer and a J-beta primer mix that a second PCR of about 6 to 12 cycles was run. TCRdb re-called the 5' RACE reads through MiXCR, storing one row per CDR3 protein. Found here are 600,000 to 800,000 distinct CDR3 sequences, approximately 21% of them singletons; the top ten hold approximately 3.7%. The sample comprised blood. Receptor source: a man between 65 and 85 years old in good health.

This clonotype was observed a few times. J is TRBJ2-2 and V is TRBV7-8; no clear D. This CDR3 is built from 15 residues. V gave up 0 bases and J gave up 2 bases, with 7 bases separating them. Germline CDR1 and CDR2: SGHVS and FQNEAQ. CDR3 sequence reads: CASSLAVLNTGELFF. The CDR3 nucleotides are TGTGCCAGCAGCTTAGCGGTCCTTAACACCGGGGAGCTGTTTTTT.

The chain is built from TRBV7-2 and TRBJ2-7; D is possibly TRBD1 (6 bases). The CDR3 length is 15 residues. Trimming removed 1 base at V and 1 base at J, with 11 bases between. Germline loops: CDR1 SGHTA, CDR2 FQGNSA. This chain's CDR3 is CASSLVWDTSYEQYF. CDR3 DNA sequence: TGTGCCAGCAGCTTAGTCTGGGACACATCCTACGAGCAGTACTTC.

The genes are TRBV7-6 and TRBJ2-2; 8 bases are shared with TRBD1. The germline gives CDR1 SGHVS, CDR2 FNYEAQ. V lost 2 bases and J lost 4; bases outside the gene matches: 3. The CDR3 spans 15 residues. The CDR3 is CASSLRTGTTGELFF. CDR3 in DNA: TGTGCCAGCAGCTTAAGGACAGGGACCACCGGGGAGCTGTTTTTT.

The chain couples TRBV12-3 or TRBV12-4 to TRBJ2-1, with unresolved D. The CDR3 runs 15 residues. Trimming removed 3 bases at V and 0 bases at J, with 9 bases between. The CDR3 bases are TGTGCCAGCAGTTTCGGGCGGAGCTCCTACAATGAGCAGTTCTTC. It translates to CASSFGRSSYNEQFF.

This chain connects TRBV6-2 or TRBV6-3 to TRBJ2-7; TRBD2 is a possible D gene (5 bases). Deletions cut 6 bases from V and 2 bases from J, with 14 bases between. This CDR3 is 14 amino acids long. The V gene's germline CDR1 is MNHEY and CDR2 SVGEGT. CDR3 nucleotides: TGTGCCAGCAGGGGCGTAGTGGAGGCCTACGAGCAGTACTTC. Protein sequence: CASRGVVEAYEQYF.

The rearrangement uses TRBV2 and TRBJ2-2; D possibly matches TRBD1 or TRBD2 (5 bases each). CDR1 and CDR2 (germline): SNHLY, FYNNEI. V lost 6 bases to trimming and J lost 5 bases, with 19 bases between them. The length of the CDR3 is 16 residues. The CDR3 bases are TGTGCCAGCAGGTCCGGTGGGACCCTAAGAACCGGGGAGCTGTTTTTT. Its translation: CASRSGGTLRTGELFF.

This clonotype has just a few counts. The chain carries TRBV5-4 and TRBJ1-1; D is possibly TRBD1 (6 bases). CDR3 size: 13 residues. Per germline, CDR1 SGHNT and CDR2 YYREEE (reference sequence). The ends were cut back, 4 bases at V and 6 bases at J, with 13 bases in the middle. The DNA of the CDR3 is TGTGCCAGCAGCCCCGCGGGGGGCTCTGAAGCTTTCTTT. Its protein is CASSPAGGSEAFF.

This clonotype was picked up a small number of times. The chain combines TRBV9 with TRBJ2-1; D is uncertain. This CDR3 has 14 residues. Looked up from germline, CDR1 is SGDLS and CDR2 is YYNGEE. Trimming stripped 0 bases from V and 2 bases from J, with 6 bases between. The CDR3 nucleotides read TGTGCCAGCAGCGTAGCGGGCCCCTACAATGAGCAGTTCTTC. Protein: CASSVAGPYNEQFF.

This clonotype was seen a few times. The chain carries TRBV4-2 and TRBJ1-4, with 8 bases identical to TRBD1. This CDR3 is built from 15 residues. J was trimmed by 8 bases and V by 1 base; bases with no gene match: 6. Germline loops: CDR1 LGHNA, CDR2 YNFKEQ. CDR3 sequence: CASSQGLGDREKLFF. The CDR3 DNA reads as TGTGCCAGCAGCCAAGGGTTGGGGGACAGGGAAAAACTGTTTTTT.

This clonotype was seen a few times. The rearrangement links TRBV7-9 to TRBJ1-1; D gene unclear. The CDR3 length is 15 residues. Germline V gene sequence: CDR1 SEHNR, CDR2 FQNEAQ (reference sequence). Trimming removed 5 bases from V and 1 base from J, with 14 bases in between. CDR3 sequence (DNA): TGTGCCAGCAGCCTGGGGAAAGGAGAGAACACTGAAGCTTTCTTT. Its translation is CASSLGKGENTEAFF.

V gene TRBV12-3 or TRBV12-4 combines with J gene TRBJ1-2; 7 bases align to TRBD1. The length of the CDR3 is 17 residues. Trimming removed 6 bases from V and 2 bases from J; junction bases left unmatched: 15. The CDR3 DNA follows: TGTGCCAGCAGCCCCCAACCTCCCGGACAGGCGAACTATGGCTACACCTTC. Protein sequence: CASSPQPPGQANYGYTF.

This clonotype showed up just a few times. CDR3 bases: TGCAGTGCTTCTACAGGGGGCACGTCCTACAATGAGCAGTTCTTC. It specifies CSASTGGTSYNEQFF. This rearrangement joins TRBV20-1 to TRBJ2-1; TRBD1 agrees at 9 bases. The germline V gene has CDR1 DFQATT and CDR2 SNEGSKA (reference sequence). This CDR3 comprises 15 residues. The junction had 6 bases not matched to a gene; V was cut back by 5 bases and J by 1 base.

The V and J genes are TRBV29-1 and TRBJ2-5; 7 bases align to TRBD1. The J segment lost 5 bases and the V segment lost 0 bases, leaving 9 bases of the junction unmatched. The CDR3 contains 15 residues. Germline V gene lookup returns CDR1 SQVTM and CDR2 ANQGSEA. The CDR3 sequence is CSVEDPRQGRETQYF. The CDR3 DNA is TGCAGCGTTGAAGATCCCCGACAGGGTAGGGAGACCCAGTACTTC.

This clonotype occurred many times. The rearrangement joins TRBV5-4 to TRBJ2-1; a weak D match, TRBD2 (6 bases). V lost 0 bases to trimming and J lost 5 bases, with 15 bases between them. This CDR3 region has 16 residues. Germline V CDR1 and CDR2: SGHNT, YYREEE (reference sequence). The CDR3 DNA is TGTGCCAGCAGCTTGGGGACGGGAGTCCGCGACAATGAGCAGTTCTTC. Encoded protein: CASSLGTGVRDNEQFF.

CDR3 in DNA: TGTGCCAGCAGCTTACGGTCAACAGCAGATACGCAGTATTTT. It specifies CASSLRSTADTQYF. The rearrangement uses TRBV5-6 and TRBJ2-3, with no clear D. The V end was cut by 2 bases, the J end by 4 bases, with 11 bases between. There are 14 residues in the CDR3. The germline gives CDR1 SGHDT, CDR2 YYEEEE.

The V call is TRBV20-1, the J call TRBJ1-1; D gene unclear. This CDR3 comprises 14 residues. V was trimmed by 0 bases and J by 1 base, leaving 9 bases between them. Germline V gene sequence: CDR1 DFQATT, CDR2 SNEGSKA (reference sequence). The chain's CDR3 is CSARDPAQNTEAFF. For the CDR3, the DNA is TGCAGTGCTAGAGATCCGGCGCAGAACACTGAAGCTTTCTTT.

This clonotype was detected only a few times. The genes are TRBV9 and TRBJ1-4; 10 nucleotides line up with TRBD1. The germline V gene encodes CDR1 SGDLS and CDR2 YYNGEE. V was clipped by 3 bases and J by 5 bases; unmatched bases: 7. The CDR3 consists of 16 residues. The CDR3 DNA sequence: TGTGCCAGCAGCGGAGGGACAGGGGCTGGGAATGAAAAACTGTTTTTT. Protein sequence: CASSGGTGAGNEKLFF.

The chain is built from TRBV19 and TRBJ2-2, with 7 positions matching TRBD2. The ends lost 2 bases at V and 3 bases at J; junction bases unmatched: 6. Germline V gene data show CDR1 as LNHDA and CDR2 as SQIVND (reference sequence). The CDR3 spans 16 residues. CDR3 nucleotides: TGTGCCAGTAGTATAAGGGCGGGAGTCGACACCGGGGAGCTGTTTTTT. This translates into CASSIRAGVDTGELFF.

This clonotype has more than one count but fewer than ten. V and J are TRBV15 and TRBJ1-3; D unresolved. Germline loops: CDR1 LNHNV, CDR2 YYDKDF (reference sequence). Trimming took off 1 base at V and 1 base at J, with 17 bases between the two ends. The CDR3 has 18 amino acids. This CDR3 is CATSRVVGTHGSGNTIYF. The CDR3, as DNA: TGTGCCACCAGCAGAGTAGTTGGCACTCACGGGTCTGGAAACACCATATATTTT.

V and J are TRBV5-1 and TRBJ2-3, with TRBD2 identical over 10 bases. V was pared by 4 bases and J by 6 bases, with 11 bases of the junction left unmatched. The CDR3 is 16 residues long. Germline CDR1 is SGHRS and CDR2 is YFSETQ. CDR3 nucleotide sequence: TGCGCCAGCAGCGTAACCGGGACTAGCGCTGTGGATACGCAGTATTTT. It encodes CASSVTGTSAVDTQYF.

This clonotype was observed a few times. At one end, the junction sequence differs from germline, possibly due to a read error. The chain couples TRBV29-1 to TRBJ2-2; D possibly corresponds to TRBD1 (6 bases). The CDR3 runs 13 residues. The germline CDR1 and CDR2 sequences are SQVTM and ANQGSEA. The CDR3 sequence is CSAPFRDTGDLFF. In DNA form, the CDR3 reads TGCAGCGCTCCCTTTCGGGACACCGGGGATCTGTTTTTT.

This clonotype turned up a few times. One end of the junction is discordant with germline, which a read error may explain. The chain combines TRBV9 with TRBJ2-2, with 8 bases that match TRBD2. CDR3 size: 14 residues. Germline-derived CDR1 and CDR2 are SGDLS and YYNGEE. CDR3 residues: CASRVAGNTGELFF. CDR3 nucleotide sequence: TGTGCCAGCAGAGTAGCGGGAAACACCGGGGAGCTGTTTTTT.

The chain joins TRBV6-6 to TRBJ2-5; TRBD1 matches at 9 bases. Germline V gene sequence: CDR1 MNHNY, CDR2 SVGAGI (reference sequence). The CDR3 length is 14 residues. The ends lost 6 bases at V and 3 bases at J; junction bases unmatched: 5. In DNA, the CDR3 is TGTGCCAGCAGACTACGGGACAGGGAAGAGACCCAGTACTTC. It codes for CASRLRDREETQYF.

There are many counts of this clonotype. The genes are TRBV6-6 and TRBJ2-3, with D unclear. V was trimmed by 2 bases and J by 1 base, leaving 1 base between them. The germline CDR1 and CDR2 sequences are MNHNY and SVGAGI (reference sequence). The CDR3 spans 12 residues. The CDR3 reads CASSYGTDTQYF. The CDR3 coding sequence is TGTGCCAGCAGTTACGGCACAGATACGCAGTATTTT.

The V gene is TRBV20-1, the J gene TRBJ1-4; unclear D gene. This CDR3 region has 13 residues. Germline lookup yields CDR1 DFQATT and CDR2 SNEGSKA (reference sequence). V was pared by 2 bases and J by 3 bases, with 7 bases between. CDR3 residues: CSARHGANEKLFF. Here the CDR3 DNA reads TGCAGTGCTAGACATGGGGCTAATGAAAAACTGTTTTTT.

This clonotype was detected a few times. This chain uses TRBV5-1 with TRBJ2-5, with D possibly being TRBD1 (5 bases). The CDR3 contains 14 residues. Trimming stripped 2 bases from V and 0 bases from J, with 8 bases between. Germline loops: CDR1 SGHRS, CDR2 YFSETQ. CDR3 region: CASSFRVDQETQYF. The CDR3 coding sequence is TGCGCCAGCAGCTTCAGGGTGGACCAAGAGACCCAGTACTTC.

This clonotype was detected only a few times. The chain recombines TRBV29-1 with TRBJ2-1; 8 nucleotides line up with TRBD1. The J call may be incorrect, as the DNA end agrees better with TRBJ2-7. Germline V gene sequence: CDR1 SQVTM, CDR2 ANQGSEA. The CDR3 has 13 amino acids. The CDR3 nucleotides are TGCAGCGTTTCTCGTGGGACAGGATACGAGCAGTACTTC. The encoded protein is CSVSRGTGYEQYF.

This rearrangement joins TRBV28 to TRBJ2-5; D may be TRBD1 or TRBD2 (6 bases each). This CDR3 comprises 13 residues. Trimming shortened V by 7 bases and J by 5 bases, and 14 bases separated the two germline ends. Germline V gene sequence: CDR1 MDHEN, CDR2 SYDVKM. CDR3 sequence reads: CASIPLGGETQYF. The CDR3 region has the DNA TGTGCCAGCATTCCCCTAGGGGGGGAGACCCAGTACTTC.

The CDR3 nucleotides are TGTGCCAGTAGTAGAGGGAATAGCAATCAGCCCCAGCATTTT. Its protein product is CASSRGNSNQPQHF. This chain uses TRBV28 with TRBJ1-5; D ambiguous. Between the trimmed V and J ends, which lost 9 bases and 0 bases, there was a span of 12 bases. The CDR3 extends over 14 amino acids. Germline CDR1 MDHEN, CDR2 SYDVKM.

CDR3 residues: CASSESLAGRDEQFF. The CDR3 DNA reads as TGCGCCAGCAGTGAGTCGTTAGCGGGAAGGGATGAGCAGTTCTTC. The chain has TRBV10-1 and TRBJ2-1; 8 bases are a match to TRBD2. The germline V gene encodes CDR1 WNHNN and CDR2 SYGVQD (reference sequence). Trimming took 0 bases from V and 8 from J; bases not matched to a gene: 6. The CDR3 length is 15 residues.